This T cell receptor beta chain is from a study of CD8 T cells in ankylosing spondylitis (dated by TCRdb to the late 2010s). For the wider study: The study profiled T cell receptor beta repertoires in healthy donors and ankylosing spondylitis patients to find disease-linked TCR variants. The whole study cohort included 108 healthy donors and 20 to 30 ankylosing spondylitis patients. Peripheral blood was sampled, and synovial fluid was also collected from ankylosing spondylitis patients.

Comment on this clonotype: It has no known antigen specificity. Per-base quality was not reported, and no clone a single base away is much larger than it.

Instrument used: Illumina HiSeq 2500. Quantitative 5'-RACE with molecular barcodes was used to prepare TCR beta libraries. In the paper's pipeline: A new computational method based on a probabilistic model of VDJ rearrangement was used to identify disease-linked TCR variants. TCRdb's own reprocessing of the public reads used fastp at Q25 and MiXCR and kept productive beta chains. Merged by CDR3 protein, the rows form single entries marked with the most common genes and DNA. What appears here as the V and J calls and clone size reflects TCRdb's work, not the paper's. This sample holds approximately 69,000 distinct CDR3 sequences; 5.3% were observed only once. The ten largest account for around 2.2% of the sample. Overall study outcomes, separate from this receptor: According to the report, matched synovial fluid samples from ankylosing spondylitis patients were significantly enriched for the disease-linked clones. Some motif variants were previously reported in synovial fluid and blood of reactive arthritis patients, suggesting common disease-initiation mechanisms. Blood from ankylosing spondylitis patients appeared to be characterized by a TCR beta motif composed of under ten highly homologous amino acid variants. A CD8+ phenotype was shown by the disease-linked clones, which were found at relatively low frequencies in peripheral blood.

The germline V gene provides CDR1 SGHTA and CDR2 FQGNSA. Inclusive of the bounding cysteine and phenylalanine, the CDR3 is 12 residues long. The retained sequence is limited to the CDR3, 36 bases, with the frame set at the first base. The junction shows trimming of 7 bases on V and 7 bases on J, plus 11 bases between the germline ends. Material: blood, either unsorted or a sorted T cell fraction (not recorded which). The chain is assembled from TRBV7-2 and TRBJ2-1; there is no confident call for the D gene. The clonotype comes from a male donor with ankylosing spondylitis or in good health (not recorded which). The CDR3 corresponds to CASNGPRNEQFF. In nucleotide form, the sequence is TGTGCCAGCAACGGGCCAAGGAATGAGCAGTTCTTC.